A single sample is the source of the 9 T cell receptor beta chains below, sequenced in a study of cytomegalovirus exposure and HLA in healthy donors. In the PCR, 60 Vbeta and 13 Jbeta primers were used. Method: immunoSEQ multiplex PCR; TCRdb's copy keeps in-frame clones and lacks some. The sample has approximately 170,000 clones, roughly 80% seen once. Specimen: PBMCs. All receptors come from a male donor in good health and CMV-seronegative.

The rearrangement joins TRBV5-1 to TRBJ1-1, with D hard to call. From germline, CDR1 is SGHRS and CDR2 YFSETQ. V was pared by 1 base and J by 6 bases, with 10 bases between. The CDR3 sequence is 13 residues long. The CDR3 protein is CASSLWLEAEAFF. The CDR3 nucleotides read TGCGCCAGCAGCTTGTGGCTGGAGGCTGAAGCTTTCTTT.

This chain joins TRBV7-9 and TRBJ2-7, with D perhaps matching TRBD1 (7 bases). The V end lost 2 bases, the J end lost 4 bases, and 15 bases lay between the germline ends. Germline assignment: CDR1 SEHNR and CDR2 FQNEAQ (reference sequence). The CDR3 runs to 15 residues. CDR3 sequence: CASSLQGGGVYEQYF. The CDR3 nucleotides read TGTGCCAGCAGCTTACAGGGGGGTGGCGTTTACGAGCAGTACTTC.

This chain links TRBV5-6 with TRBJ2-2; 7 nucleotides match TRBD2. The J segment lost 7 bases and the V segment lost 3 bases, leaving 12 bases of the junction unmatched. The CDR3 spans 16 residues. Germline assignment: CDR1 SGHDT and CDR2 YYEEEE. The CDR3 region is CASSWHRGGRGGELFF. In DNA form, the CDR3 reads TGTGCCAGCAGCTGGCACCGCGGGGGACGGGGCGGGGAGCTGTTTTTT.

The genes are TRBV19 and TRBJ2-3; the D is unclear. The CDR3 covers 14 residues. Germline CDR1 LNHDA, CDR2 SQIVND (reference sequence). V dropped 3 bases and J dropped 2 bases, with 9 bases sitting between them. Here the CDR3 reads CASSIKQNTDTQYF. The CDR3 region has the DNA TGTGCCAGTAGTATTAAACAGAACACAGATACGCAGTATTTT.

The rearrangement joins TRBV25-1 to TRBJ1-4, with D perhaps matching TRBD1 (6 bases). Trimming took off 6 bases at V and 3 bases at J, with 14 bases between the two ends. The CDR3 is 15 residues long. Per the germline V gene, CDR1 is MGHDK and CDR2 is SYGVNS. Written as DNA, the CDR3 is TGTGCCAGCAGATCCCACACAGGGCCTAATGAAAAACTGTTTTTT. It specifies CASRSHTGPNEKLFF.

The chain recombines TRBV6-5 with TRBJ1-4; no firm D call. Germline V gene sequence: CDR1 MNHEY, CDR2 SVGAGI. The CDR3 extends over 14 amino acids. V lost 9 bases and J 4 bases, leaving 15 bases between the germline ends. This CDR3 is CASREWADNEKLFF. The DNA for the CDR3 is TGTGCCAGTAGAGAGTGGGCAGATAATGAAAAACTGTTTTTT.

The gene calls are TRBV5-6 and TRBJ2-1; 11 bases agree with TRBD2. Germline-derived CDR1 and CDR2 are SGHDT and YYEEEE. V gave up 0 bases and J gave up 5 bases; unmatched junction bases: 4. The CDR3 totals 16 residues. CDR3 protein: CASSLGSGGAHNEQFF. CDR3 nucleotide sequence: TGTGCCAGCAGCTTGGGTAGCGGGGGGGCCCACAATGAGCAGTTCTTC. The full variable domain, its missing parts supplied by reference TRBV5-6 and TRBJ2-1, is DAGVTQSPTHLIKTRGQQVTLRCSPKSGHDTVSWYQQALGQGPQFIFQYYEEEERQRGNFPDRFSGHQFPNYSSELNVNALLLGDSALYLCASSLGSGGAHNEQFFGPGTRLTVL.

Remarks on this clone: The sample has other DNA sequences that encode this CDR3 too. The chain links TRBV4-1 to TRBJ1-2; maybe TRBD1 (6 bases). The CDR3 loop spans 16 amino acids. Germline V gene sequence: CDR1 MGHRA, CDR2 YSYEKL. V shed 3 bases and J shed 2 bases, with 16 bases lying between them. The CDR3 spells CASSHRAGGQNYGYTF. CDR3 in DNA: TGCGCCAGCAGCCACCGGGCGGGGGGGCAAAACTATGGCTACACCTTC.

The chain uses TRBV6-5 and TRBJ2-7; 11 bases agree with TRBD2. Germline CDR1 and CDR2: MNHEY and SVGAGI. CDR3 size: 15 residues. The V segment lost 3 bases and the J segment 0 bases; nucleotides outside the gene matches: 1. The chain's CDR3 is CASSYGLAGSYEQYF. The CDR3 DNA is TGTGCCAGCAGTTATGGACTAGCGGGCTCCTACGAGCAGTACTTC.